This T cell receptor (beta chain) was captured by sequencing in a study of cytomegalovirus exposure and HLA in healthy donors. The germline CDR1 and CDR2 sequences are MNHNS and SASEGT. After removal of 7 bases from V and 2 bases from J, the junction contained 8 bases not matched to a gene. CDR3 length: 15 amino acids. With regard to this clone: Its specificity is unknown.

Study-level findings and limits: Later analysis placed DRB1 highest and HLA-C lowest in TCR association rates, which differed by HLA locus. Most of the TCR beta V segments (in an earlier analysis) were productive either about 87% or about 30% of the time. Many donors carried some public TCRs, although rarity characterized most TCR sequences. Researchers reported in a later analysis that a missense DCLRE1C variant was tied to TCR beta V- and J-gene trimming.

The PCR was carried out with 60 Vbeta primers and 13 Jbeta primers. The repertoire was sequenced with immunoSEQ multiplex PCR; TCRdb's copy has only in-frame clones and lacks some. The sample holds over 100,000 clones, approximately 79% seen once. The rearrangement joins TRBV6-1 to TRBJ2-7; 10 bases are a match to TRBD1. The sample consisted of PBMCs. The sequence derives from a man aged 50 or older in good health and CMV-seropositive. DNA for the CDR3: TGTGCCAGCACCCGAGGGGGGACAGGGGCCTACGAGCAGTACTTC. Its translation: CASTRGGTGAYEQYF.